This T cell receptor beta chain was recorded in a study of lymphopenia after photon versus proton radiotherapy. Assay used: immunoSEQ multiplex PCR; TCRdb lists only in-frame clones, some missing. In the table there are approximately 71,000 clones, around 90% of which are singletons. About this clone: Its antigen is currently unknown.

Germline CDR1 SGHKS, CDR2 YYEKEE (reference sequence). The CDR3 has 15 residues. V trimming: 3 bases; J trimming: 2 bases; junction bases outside the gene matches: 5. Broader study findings: Better survival with proton therapy was suggested as possible, not demonstrated. Larger post-nadir TCR diversity loss correlated inversely with survival in deceased patients. Oligoclonal CD8+ Temra expansion after nadir drove photon patients' diversity drop. Relative stability marked proton patients; photon patients lost diversity and naive cells.

The receptor's source is a woman aged 70-85 years with pancreatic cancer. Sequenced here: peripheral blood, sampled from a patient treated with photon-based radiotherapy. This chain connects TRBV5-5 to TRBJ2-7, with 10 bases matching TRBD2. The CDR3 is CASSSSSGRPYEQYF. The CDR3 region has the DNA TGTGCCAGCAGCTCAAGTAGCGGGAGGCCCTACGAGCAGTACTTC.